This T cell receptor beta chain emerged from a study of T cell changes during pregnancy in multiple sclerosis (dated by TCRdb to 2018 to 2020). About the investigation overall: The study looked at changes in the T cell repertoire across pregnancy in women with multiple sclerosis.

Receptor amplification or capture employed the immunoSEQ multiplex PCR assay. In TCRdb, the immuneACCESS table is reduced to in-frame sequences with V and J assigned. These tables do not hold every clone; where another copy was compared, an unresolved V gene accounts for under half, and the others remain unexplained. The table for this sample lists under 25,000 clones; approximately 86% of them were counted only once. Around 13% of the sample is in the top ten clones. CDR1 and CDR2, looked up from the germline V gene, are KGHSH and LQKENI. The CDR3 runs 16 residues from the cysteine to the phenylalanine. Here the CDR3 DNA is all that survives: 48 bases in frame from base 1. The junction carries 21 bases between V and J, which are trimmed by 10 bases and 0 bases respectively. On this clone itself: The clone's antigen remains unknown. Nothing much larger sits one base from this clone, and base qualities are not available.

Recombination linked TRBV18 to TRBJ1-1, with TRBD1 as a weak D call on 5 bases. The receptor was isolated from a female donor in good health, enrolled as a control in a pregnancy study. Sequencing used CD8+ T cells from peripheral blood mononuclear cells, obtained in the first trimester of pregnancy. The nucleotides read TGTGCCACCCTGGACCAGCTAGGGGAAATGAACACTGAAGCTTTCTTT. Protein translation: CATLDQLGEMNTEAFF.